The sequence of this TCR beta chain was determined in a study of long-term antiretroviral therapy in people with HIV. Study-wide results and limits: Clones expanded before ART dominated the repertoire at all time points. HIV repertoires had narrower CDR3 length ranges than controls.

Run at survey level, the immunoSEQ assay was version v3.0. Repertoires were generated with immunoSEQ multiplex PCR, while TCRdb's copy carries only in-frame clones and drops some. The sample gives over 15,000 clones, roughly 96% of which show up once; about 1.4% is in the top ten. The germline V and J ends were trimmed by 7 bases and 6 bases, with 12 bases remaining between them. From germline, CDR1 is SQVTM and CDR2 ANQGSEA. The length of the CDR3 is 11 residues. As concerns this clone: Its antigen is unidentified.

V and J are TRBV29-1 and TRBJ1-1; D not resolved. The input for sequencing was unsorted PBMCs, taken approximately 11 years after starting antiretroviral therapy. This TCR was recovered from a man aged 25 to 40 with HIV. The CDR3 sequence: CSGRKVAEAFF. CDR3 sequence (DNA): TGCAGCGGTCGAAAAGTCGCTGAAGCTTTCTTT.